This is a list of T cell receptor beta chains from one sample in a study of T cell changes during pregnancy in multiple sclerosis. This table comes from immunoSEQ multiplex PCR, and its TCRdb copy is limited to in-frame clones, with some not included. The top ten clones hold roughly 0.48% of a sample with nearly 60,000 clones, 91% of them seen once. The source material was CD4+ T cells from peripheral blood mononuclear cells, sampled after pregnancy. Receptors were obtained from a female donor in good health, enrolled as a control in a pregnancy study. Both conserved end residues are part of each CDR3. A D gene is named only where the DNA matches it firmly. Only part of the rows carry a size: once, few, many, or a class if the clone is expanded.

clone size | D gene | J gene | V gene | CDR3 DNA | CDR3 protein
. | . | TRBJ1-2 | TRBV11-2 | TGTGCCAGCAGCCCGACAGTAAACTATGGCTACACCTTC | CASSPTVNYGYTF
. | . | TRBJ2-7 | TRBV19 | TGTGCCAGTAGTCCTCGAGACAGGTCCGCGCAGTACTTC | CASSPRDRSAQYF
. | TRBD1 | TRBJ2-5 | TRBV5-4 | TGTGCCAGCAGAAAAGGGACAGGGGGCGGGGAGACCCAGTACTTC | CASRKGTGGGETQYF
. | TRBD1 | TRBJ1-4 | TRBV30 | TGTGCCTGGAGTCGAGGGGTTGGGGGACAGGGGCATGAAAAACTGTTTTTT | CAWSRGVGGQGHEKLFF
. | TRBD2 | TRBJ2-2 | TRBV4-1 | TGCGCCAGCAGCCAAGTTCCGAAGACTAGCGGGGGGGCCGGGGAGCTGTTTTTT | CASSQVPKTSGGAGELFF
. | . | TRBJ2-3 | TRBV29-1 | TGCAGCGTTGAGGTGGGGGGAACCACAGATACGCAGTATTTT | CSVEVGGTTDTQYF
. | TRBD1 | TRBJ2-3 | TRBV11-2 | TGTGCCAGCAGCCAGGACAGGGCTCTGTCAGATACGCAGTATTTT | CASSQDRALSDTQYF
. | . | TRBJ1-5 | TRBV6-1 | TGTGCCAGCAGTAGGCAGGGAAAGAATCAGCCCCAGCATTTT | CASSRQGKNQPQHF
. | . | TRBJ2-3 | TRBV6-6 | TGTGCCAGCAGTTCGGACTACCCCACAGATACGCAGTATTTT | CASSSDYPTDTQYF
. | . | TRBJ2-5 | TRBV7-2 | TGTGCCAGCAGCTTAGGTTCGGGATCGGGCTCCGACTCGAGAGAGACCCAGTACTTC | CASSLGSGSGSDSRETQYF
. | . | TRBJ2-1 | TRBV14 | TGTGCCAGCAGCCAAGTCATGGGGGCTGGGGGGTTCTTC | CASSQVMGAGGFF
. | . | TRBJ2-7 | TRBV7-3 | TGTGCCAGCAGCACGGACAGTTTAGACTACGAGCAGTACTTC | CASSTDSLDYEQYF
. | TRBD2 | TRBJ2-2 | TRBV7-3 | TGTGCCAGCAGCCGCCGCGGGGGGCCCCACACCGGGGAGCTGTTTTTT | CASSRRGGPHTGELFF
. | . | TRBJ1-5 | TRBV7-3 | TGTGCCAGCAGCTTAAGCGCAGGAAGGCCCCAGCATTTT | CASSLSAGRPQHF
once | TRBD2 | TRBJ2-7 | TRBV19 | TGTGCCAGTAGCCAGGGGCTGACTAGCGGGGCTTACGCCTACGAGCAGTACTTC | CASSQGLTSGAYAYEQYF
. | . | TRBJ2-1 | TRBV10-3 | TGTGCCATCAGTGGGCCCAGTTACAATGAGCAGTTCTTC | CAISGPSYNEQFF
. | . | TRBJ2-1 | TRBV5-1 | TGCGCCAGCAGCCTGGGAGGTGGGCAGTTCTTC | CASSLGGGQFF
. | TRBD2 | TRBJ2-7 | TRBV7-2 | TGTGCCAGCAGCTTAGGACTAGCGGGGGGATACTCCTACGAGCAGTACTTC | CASSLGLAGGYSYEQYF
once | . | TRBJ1-1 | TRBV7-9 | TGTGCCAGCAGCTTATCAAACAGGGAGAACACTGAAGCTTTCTTT | CASSLSNRENTEAFF
few | . | TRBJ1-1 | TRBV6-5 | TGTGCCAGCAGGCGATCGCAGGGTGCAACTTTCTTT | CASRRSQGATFF
. | TRBD2 | TRBJ2-1 | TRBV4-2 | TGTGCCAGCAGCCATTTAGCGGGTTCTTCCTACAATGAGCAGTTCTTC | CASSHLAGSSYNEQFF
. | TRBD2 | TRBJ2-1 | TRBV5-1 | TGCGCCAGCAGCTTCTTCGCACGGGAGGGGTCAGGTGAGCAGTTCTTC | CASSFFAREGSGEQFF
once | TRBD2 | TRBJ2-3 | TRBV7-3 | TGTGCCAGCAGCGCCGGGGGGGCGGGGACAGATACGCAGTATTTT | CASSAGGAGTDTQYF
. | . | TRBJ2-7 | TRBV5-8 | TGTGCCAGCAGCTTGGTTAGGGGAATCACCTACGAGCAGTACTTC | CASSLVRGITYEQYF
. | . | TRBJ1-1 | TRBV4-2 | TGTGCCAGCAGCCAAGACAGATCGAACACTGAAGCTTTCTTT | CASSQDRSNTEAFF
. | TRBD1 | TRBJ2-1 | TRBV23-1 | TGCGCCAGCAGTGGGACAGAGTCCTACAATGAGCAGTTCTTC | CASSGTESYNEQFF
. | . | TRBJ1-5 | TRBV30 | TGTGCTTCATCCGGGGGTCCAGATCAGCCCCAGCATTTT | CASSGGPDQPQHF
. | . | TRBJ2-3 | TRBV4-3 | TGCGCCAGCAGCCAAGGAGGGGGGGTTAGCACAGATACGCAGTATTTT | CASSQGGGVSTDTQYF
. | . | TRBJ2-5 | TRBV29-1 | TGCAGCGGTCGACAGGAGCAAGAGACCCAGTACTTC | CSGRQEQETQYF
. | TRBD1 | TRBJ2-7 | TRBV5-1 | TGCGCCAGCAGCTTCGGACAGGGGACGTTCTACGAGCAGTACTTC | CASSFGQGTFYEQYF
. | TRBD2 | TRBJ2-2 | TRBV7-2 | TGTGCCAGCAGCTTGGGGGGGGTCACCGGGGAGCTGTTTTTT | CASSLGGVTGELFF
. | . | TRBJ2-2 | TRBV5-1 | TGCGCCAGCAGCTTGTCAGGGACCGGGGAGCTGTTTTTT | CASSLSGTGELFF
. | . | TRBJ1-3 | TRBV7-3 | TGTGCCAGCAGCCAAGACGGGGCTGGAAACACCATATATTTT | CASSQDGAGNTIYF
. | TRBD2 | TRBJ2-1 | TRBV18 | TGTGCCAGCTCATTTAGCGGGGGGCCCTACAATGAGCAGTTCTTC | CASSFSGGPYNEQFF
. | TRBD1 | TRBJ1-2 | TRBV7-2 | TGTGCCAGCAGCTTAGCCTGGACAGGGAGCGATGGCTACACCTTC | CASSLAWTGSDGYTF
. | . | TRBJ1-5 | TRBV6-5 | TGTGCCAGCAGTTACAGTGCAGTCTCCAGCAATCAGCCCCAGCATTTT | CASSYSAVSSNQPQHF
. | . | TRBJ2-3 | TRBV7-8 | TGTGCCAGCAGCTTAGGGACATACACAGATACGCAGTATTTT | CASSLGTYTDTQYF
. | . | TRBJ2-1 | TRBV7-3 | TGTGCCAGCAGCTTAAGCGGGGGCGCCTCGGGCTACAATGAGCAGTTCTTC | CASSLSGGASGYNEQFF
. | TRBD1 | TRBJ2-7 | TRBV5-1 | TGCGCCAGCAGCCCGCGGACAGGGGGGGACGAGCAGTACTTC | CASSPRTGGDEQYF
few | TRBD1 | TRBJ1-2 | TRBV7-9 | TGTGCCAGCAGCGTTGAGGCAGGGGGCTATGGCTACACCTTC | CASSVEAGGYGYTF
. | . | TRBJ1-5 | TRBV4-2 | TGTGCCAGCAGCCGGACAGGCAATCAGCCCCAGCATTTT | CASSRTGNQPQHF
. | . | TRBJ1-1 | TRBV5-1 | TGCGCCAGCAGCCGGCAAACAGGGAACACTGAAGCTTTCTTT | CASSRQTGNTEAFF